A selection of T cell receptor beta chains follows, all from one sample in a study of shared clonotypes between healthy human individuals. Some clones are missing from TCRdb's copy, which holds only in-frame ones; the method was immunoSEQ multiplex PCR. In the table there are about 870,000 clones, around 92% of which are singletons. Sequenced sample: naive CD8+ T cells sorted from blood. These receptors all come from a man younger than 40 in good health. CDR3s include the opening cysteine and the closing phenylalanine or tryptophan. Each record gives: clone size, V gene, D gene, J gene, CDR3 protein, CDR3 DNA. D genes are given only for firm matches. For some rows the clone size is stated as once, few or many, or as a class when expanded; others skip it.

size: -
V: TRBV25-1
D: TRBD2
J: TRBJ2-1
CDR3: CASSEYDGEGPYNEQFF
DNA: TGTGCCAGCAGTGAATATGACGGGGAGGGCCCCTACAATGAGCAGTTCTTC

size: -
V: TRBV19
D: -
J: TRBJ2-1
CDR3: CASSVGLNNEQFF
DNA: TGTGCCAGTAGTGTGGGACTTAACAATGAGCAGTTCTTC

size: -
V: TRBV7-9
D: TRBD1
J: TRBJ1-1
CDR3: CASSSDRQNTEAFF
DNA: TGTGCCAGCAGCTCGGACAGGCAGAACACTGAAGCTTTCTTT

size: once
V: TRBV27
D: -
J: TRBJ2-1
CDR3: CASSFLSGEQFF
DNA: TGTGCCAGCAGTTTTTTGTCGGGCGAGCAGTTCTTC

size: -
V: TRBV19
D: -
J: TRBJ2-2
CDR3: CASSISPGELFF
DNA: TGTGCCAGTAGTATTTCCCCCGGGGAGCTGTTTTTT

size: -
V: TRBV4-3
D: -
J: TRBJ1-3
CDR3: CASSQDPLGNTIYF
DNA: TGCGCCAGCAGCCAAGATCCCCTTGGAAACACCATATATTTT

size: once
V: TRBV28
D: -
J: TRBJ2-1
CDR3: CASSLRSYNEQFF
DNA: TGTGCCAGCAGTTTGAGGTCTTACAATGAGCAGTTCTTC

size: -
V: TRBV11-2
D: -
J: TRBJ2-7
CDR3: CASSLGLLESHEQYF
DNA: TGTGCCAGCAGCTTAGGCCTACTAGAAAGCCACGAGCAGTACTTC

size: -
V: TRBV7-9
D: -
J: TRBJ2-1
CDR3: CASSKSESSYNEQFF
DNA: TGTGCCAGCAGCAAAAGCGAGAGCTCCTACAATGAGCAGTTCTTC

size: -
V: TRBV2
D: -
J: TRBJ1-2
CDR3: CAIPIGTGNSNYGYTF
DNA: TGTGCCATCCCGATAGGCACAGGGAACTCTAACTATGGCTACACCTTC

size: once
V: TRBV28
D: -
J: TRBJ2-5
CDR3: CASTSVGPEYF
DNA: TGTGCCAGCACCTCGGTGGGGCCCGAGTACTTC

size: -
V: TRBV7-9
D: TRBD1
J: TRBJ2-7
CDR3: CASSLVGGQGTGEQYF
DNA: TGTGCCAGCAGCTTAGTTGGGGGACAGGGGACTGGGGAGCAGTACTTC